This entry is about one T cell receptor beta chain. The antigen is unknown. Germline-derived CDR1 and CDR2 are SNHLY and FYNNEI. Trimming removed 6 bases at V and 0 bases at J, with 12 bases between. CDR3 length: 14 residues. Each donor was nominally healthy when sampled (though unrecorded immune exposures were likely). The data were obtained in a study of cytomegalovirus exposure and HLA in healthy donors. Study-wide results and limits: The number of N-insertions in an Asian-associated ancestry cluster was reportedly below the roughly 670-donor mean in a later analysis. The authors confirmed in vitro that a few CMV-associated chains were specific for CMV antigens.

The study ran its PCR with 60 Vbeta and 13 Jbeta primers. Clones were sequenced by immunoSEQ multiplex PCR, and TCRdb holds only the in-frame ones, with some missing. The repertoire includes 110,000 to 150,000 clones, more than 75% of them detected once, and 2.5% to 3% sits in the top ten. The sequenced sample was PBMCs. J is TRBJ2-7 and V is TRBV2; possibly TRBD1 for D (6 bases). The sequence came from a female donor in good health and CMV-seronegative. The CDR3 DNA is TGTGCCAGCAGGGACGGGACACCCTCCTACGAGCAGTACTTC. Its translation: CASRDGTPSYEQYF.